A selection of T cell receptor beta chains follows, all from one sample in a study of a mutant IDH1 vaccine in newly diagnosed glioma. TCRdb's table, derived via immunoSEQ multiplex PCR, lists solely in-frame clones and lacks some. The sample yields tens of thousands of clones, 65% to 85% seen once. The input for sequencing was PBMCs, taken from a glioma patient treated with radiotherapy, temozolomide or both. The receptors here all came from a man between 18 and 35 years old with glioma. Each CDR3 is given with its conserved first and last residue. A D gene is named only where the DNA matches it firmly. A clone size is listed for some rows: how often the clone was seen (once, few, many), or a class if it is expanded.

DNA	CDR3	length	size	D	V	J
TGTGCCAGCAGCCAAGGGGAGGACGGGAACTATGGCTACACCTTC	CASSQGEDGNYGYTF	15	NA	NA	TRBV4-2	TRBJ1-2
TGCGCCAGCAGCACGGGTCATCAGGGCACTGAAGCTTTCTTT	CASSTGHQGTEAFF	14	NA	NA	TRBV5-1	TRBJ1-1
TGTGCCAGCAGTTTACCGGGACAGGGGGAGGAAAAACTGTTTTTT	CASSLPGQGEEKLFF	15	few	TRBD1	TRBV28	TRBJ1-4
TGTGCCAGCAGCTTACGACCGGTAGCGGGGACAGGGGGAGAGACCCAGTACTTC	CASSLRPVAGTGGETQYF	18	NA	TRBD1	TRBV7-9	TRBJ2-5
TGTGCCACCAGCAGAGAGCAGGTTGAGCAGTATTTT	CATSREQVEQYF	12	NA	NA	TRBV15	TRBJ2-3
TGTGCCAGCTCACCGGACAGAGAAGGTGAAGCTTTCTTT	CASSPDREGEAFF	13	NA	NA	TRBV18	TRBJ1-1
TGTGCCAGCAGCCCAGGGATTGCAACTAATGAAAAACTGTTTTTT	CASSPGIATNEKLFF	15	NA	NA	TRBV5-4	TRBJ1-4
TGTGCTAGTATGGACATCTCGAACACCGGGGAGCTGTTTTTT	CASMDISNTGELFF	14	NA	NA	TRBV12-5	TRBJ2-2
TGTGCCAGCAGTACCCTTTGGGGGAGGAGGGAGACCCAGTACTTC	CASSTLWGRRETQYF	15	NA	NA	TRBV6-5	TRBJ2-5
TGCGCCAGCAGCTTGGGAGCCTACAATGAGCAGTTCTTC	CASSLGAYNEQFF	13	NA	NA	TRBV5-1	TRBJ2-1
TGCGCCAGCAGCCCCGCACAGGGATTGACCTACGAGCAGTACTTC	CASSPAQGLTYEQYF	15	NA	NA	TRBV5-1	TRBJ2-7
TGTGCCAGCAGGGGACAGGGGGGCTATGGCTACACCTTC	CASRGQGGYGYTF	13	NA	TRBD1	TRBV5-6	TRBJ1-2
TGTGCCAGTAGTTTCGGGACTAGCAAGTTCTTC	CASSFGTSKFF	11	NA	TRBD2	TRBV19	TRBJ2-1
TGTGCCAGCAGCTTAGCCCGGAGACTTAACTATGGCTACACCTTC	CASSLARRLNYGYTF	15	NA	NA	TRBV7-2	TRBJ1-2
TGTGCCAGCAGCTCGGGACAGGGGGCAGTCACTGAAGCTTTCTTT	CASSSGQGAVTEAFF	15	few	TRBD1	TRBV11-2	TRBJ1-1
TGTGCCAGCAGCCTGGGACAGGGAGTCGACGAGCAGTACTTC	CASSLGQGVDEQYF	14	NA	TRBD1	TRBV25-1	TRBJ2-7
TGTGCCAGCAGCCCAAGTAGCAATCAGCCCCAGCATTTT	CASSPSSNQPQHF	13	few	NA	TRBV7-2	TRBJ1-5
TGTGCCAGCAGCTTGGAAGGATACGAGCAGTACTTC	CASSLEGYEQYF	12	NA	NA	TRBV5-6	TRBJ2-7
TGTGCCAGCACCCTAAAGGGATCGGTTTCACCCCTCCACTTT	CASTLKGSVSPLHF	14	NA	NA	TRBV6-1	TRBJ1-6
TGTGCCAGCAGCGTTGGGGGGCAGAGGTATAATTCACCCCTCCACTTT	CASSVGGQRYNSPLHF	16	NA	NA	TRBV7-2	TRBJ1-6
TGTGCCAGCAGTTCGACTTCCTACGAGCAGTACTTC	CASSSTSYEQYF	12	NA	NA	TRBV6-5	TRBJ2-7
TGCGCCAGCAGCCAAGGGGGCTTGCTGGGTGAAAAACTGTTTTTT	CASSQGGLLGEKLFF	15	NA	NA	TRBV4-1	TRBJ1-4
TGTGCCAGCATATTGGTAGCGGGATTCACAGATACGCAGTATTTT	CASILVAGFTDTQYF	15	NA	TRBD2	TRBV2	TRBJ2-3
TGCGCCAGCAGCCAAGAAGCTCGTTCCTACAATGAGCAGTTCTTC	CASSQEARSYNEQFF	15	NA	NA	TRBV4-3	TRBJ2-1
TGTGCCAGCAGTGTAGGACAGAGAACTGAAGCTTTCTTT	CASSVGQRTEAFF	13	NA	NA	TRBV25-1	TRBJ1-1
TGTGCCACCAAATTGGCGGGAACCTACGAGCAGTACTTC	CATKLAGTYEQYF	13	few	NA	TRBV15	TRBJ2-7
TGTGCCAGCAGTTACGGGCCAGTTTCCTACGAGCAGTACTTC	CASSYGPVSYEQYF	14	NA	NA	TRBV6-5	TRBJ2-7
TGTGCCAGTAGTTTAAACAGGGGACCCCGCTCCTACGAGCAGTACTTC	CASSLNRGPRSYEQYF	16	NA	TRBD1	TRBV19	TRBJ2-7
TGTGCCTGGGGAAATCAAGGAAACACCATATATTTT	CAWGNQGNTIYF	12	NA	NA	TRBV30	TRBJ1-3
TGTGCCAGCAGGCTGGGCAGAGGATACGAGCAGTACTTC	CASRLGRGYEQYF	13	NA	NA	TRBV27	TRBJ2-7
TGTGCCAGCAGCGAGAGCGCAACAGGGACACTGTTTTTT	CASSESATGTLFF	13	NA	NA	TRBV2	TRBJ1-4
TGTGCCAGCAGCTTATGGAGCGGGGGCAATGAGCAGTTCTTC	CASSLWSGGNEQFF	14	NA	TRBD2	TRBV7-2	TRBJ2-1
TGTGCCAGCAGCGTAGACGGTTTCTACGAGCAGTACTTC	CASSVDGFYEQYF	13	NA	NA	TRBV9	TRBJ2-7
TGCGCCAGCAGTCCTGGGGACACCGGGGAGCTGTTTTTT	CASSPGDTGELFF	13	NA	NA	TRBV5-1	TRBJ2-2
TGTGCCTGGAGTGTACGGTATGGGGCTGGCTACACCTTC	CAWSVRYGAGYTF	13	NA	NA	TRBV30	TRBJ1-2
TGTGCCGGAAAACAGGGACTTCCCGGGCAAGAGACCCAGTACTTC	CAGKQGLPGQETQYF	15	NA	NA	TRBV30	TRBJ2-5
TGTGCCAGCAGCCATGATGACAGTTCGAACACTGAAGCTTTCTTT	CASSHDDSSNTEAFF	15	NA	NA	TRBV4-2	TRBJ1-1
TGTGCCAGTAGTATGGAGTCTGTAGGTGGGAGGGAGCTGTTTTTT	CASSMESVGGRELFF	15	NA	NA	TRBV19	TRBJ2-2
TGCGCCAGCAGCCACGGGACTAGCGGGAGGAACCACGAGCAGTACTTC	CASSHGTSGRNHEQYF	16	NA	TRBD2	TRBV4-3	TRBJ2-7
TGTGCCAGCAGTTTATCTGGGACAGGGGGCGTGCCCCAGCATTTT	CASSLSGTGGVPQHF	15	NA	TRBD1	TRBV27	TRBJ1-5
TGCGCCAGCAGCCCGGACGGACGGGACGGTACCTACGAGCAGTACTTC	CASSPDGRDGTYEQYF	16	NA	NA	TRBV4-3	TRBJ2-7
TGTGCCAGCAGTTTGAATCCGGGACAGGGGCTGTCTGGCACTGAAGCTTTCTTT	CASSLNPGQGLSGTEAFF	18	few	TRBD1	TRBV27	TRBJ1-1
TGTGCCAGCAGCTTATACCCGATTACTAACTATGGCTACACCTTC	CASSLYPITNYGYTF	15	NA	NA	TRBV7-6	TRBJ1-2
TGTGCCAGCAGTCAAAGGGAAAAACTGTTTTTT	CASSQREKLFF	11	NA	NA	TRBV2	TRBJ1-4
TGTGCCAGCTCACCTCGGACAGGTCGAACTGAAGCTTTCTTT	CASSPRTGRTEAFF	14	NA	TRBD1	TRBV18	TRBJ1-1
TGTGCCAGCTCACCAAGGAACTACGAGCAGTACTTC	CASSPRNYEQYF	12	NA	NA	TRBV18	TRBJ2-7
TGTGCCACCAGCAAAGGGGGTCGAAGCGAGCAGTACTTC	CATSKGGRSEQYF	13	NA	NA	TRBV15	TRBJ2-7
TGCGCCAGCGGAATGGGATCAACAGGGGCCTCCTACGAGCAGTACTTC	CASGMGSTGASYEQYF	16	NA	TRBD1	TRBV5-1	TRBJ2-7
TGTGCCAGCAGTCCGACAGGGGGGAATTCACCCCTCCACTTT	CASSPTGGNSPLHF	14	NA	TRBD1	TRBV6-6	TRBJ1-6
TGTGCCAGCAGACAACTGACGCTCAGGGACTATAATTCACCCCTCCACTTT	CASRQLTLRDYNSPLHF	17	NA	NA	TRBV27	TRBJ1-6
TGCGCCAGCAGCTTGGAGGGAAATAGCAATCAGCCCCAGCATTTT	CASSLEGNSNQPQHF	15	NA	NA	TRBV5-1	TRBJ1-5
TGTGCCAGCAGTGGGGGGTATGGCTACACCTTC	CASSGGYGYTF	11	once	NA	TRBV5-6	TRBJ1-2
TGCAGCACCACGGCTGGCGGGGGCCACACAGATACGCAGTATTTT	CSTTAGGGHTDTQYF	15	NA	NA	TRBV29-1	TRBJ2-3
TGTGCCAGCAGCGTCCGACCAACTAATGAAAAACTGTTTTTT	CASSVRPTNEKLFF	14	few	NA	TRBV9	TRBJ1-4